Listed below are T cell receptor beta chains from one sample, sequenced in a study of blood T cell repertoires in COVID-19. The repertoire was sequenced with immunoSEQ multiplex PCR; TCRdb's copy has only in-frame clones and lacks some. Of hundreds of thousands of clones in the sample, 80% to 90% were seen once. The specimen was peripheral blood. Receptor source: a woman younger than 35 with acute or convalescent COVID-19. Each CDR3 is given with its conserved first and last residue. The D gene is left open where the match is weak. Only some rows state a clone size, as once, few, many or a class for expanded clones.

V gene	clone size	D gene	J gene	CDR3 DNA	CDR3 protein
TRBV3-1/TRBV3-2	NA	NA	TRBJ2-7	TGTGCCAGCAGCCCCCGAGGCGAGGGGGTCTACTTC	CASSPRGEGVYF
TRBV11-2	NA	TRBD2	TRBJ2-5	TGTGCCAGCAGCTCCGGTCCCCTCGGCGGGGGGGCCCGCGAAGAGACCCAGTACTTC	CASSSGPLGGGAREETQYF
TRBV2	few	NA	TRBJ1-6	TGTGCCAGCAGGAACCGGGACAAGGCTAATTCACCCCTCCACTTT	CASRNRDKANSPLHF
TRBV5-1	NA	NA	TRBJ1-2	TGCGCCAGCAGCTTGGGGCTGACAGGTCCCTATGGCTACACCTTC	CASSLGLTGPYGYTF
TRBV24-1	NA	NA	TRBJ2-5	TGTGCCACCAGTGATACCCCGGTAGAGACCCAGTACTTC	CATSDTPVETQYF
TRBV25-1	NA	TRBD1	TRBJ1-2	TGTGCCAGCAGTTCACCCCCGGGACAGTATGGCTACACCTTC	CASSSPPGQYGYTF
TRBV24-1	NA	NA	TRBJ2-1	TGTGCCACCAGTGACTACAGGGTCCCAGGAATGGGGCAGTTCTTC	CATSDYRVPGMGQFF
TRBV5-1	NA	TRBD1	TRBJ2-7	TGCGCCAGCAGCTTGACGACAGGGACGAGCTCCTACGAGCAGTACTTC	CASSLTTGTSSYEQYF
TRBV19	NA	TRBD1	TRBJ2-5	TGTGCCAGTAGTATCCAGGACAGGCGGTCAGAGACCCAGTACTTC	CASSIQDRRSETQYF
TRBV2	NA	TRBD1	TRBJ1-3	TGTGCCAGCAGGGGGCAAGAGGGACAGTCGACAACCATTGGAAACACCATATATTTT	CASRGQEGQSTTIGNTIYF
TRBV19	NA	TRBD1	TRBJ1-4	TGTGCCAGTAGTGGCCGGGACAGGCTTGTTAATGAAAAACTGTTTTTT	CASSGRDRLVNEKLFF
TRBV27	NA	TRBD1	TRBJ1-1	TGTGCCAGCAGTTTAAATAGAGGGACAGGGGGCATTTGGACTGAAGCTTTCTTT	CASSLNRGTGGIWTEAFF
TRBV9	NA	NA	TRBJ1-1	TGTGCCAGCAGCGTAGCTCCCACAGCGAACACTGAAGCTTTCTTT	CASSVAPTANTEAFF
TRBV7-2	NA	NA	TRBJ1-2	TGTGCCAGCAGCTTACGGCCGGGCGGGAACTATGGCTACACCTTC	CASSLRPGGNYGYTF
TRBV11-2	few	NA	TRBJ1-1	TGTGCCAGCTTACCCGGGACAATGAACACTGAAGCTTTCTTT	CASLPGTMNTEAFF
TRBV7-6	NA	NA	TRBJ1-1	TGTGCCAGCAGCCCTCAAGAGGAGGGGAGAGAAGCTTTCTTT	CASSPQEEGREAFF
TRBV13	NA	TRBD1	TRBJ1-6	TGTGCCAGCAGCCAACAGGGGGATAATTCACCCCTCCACTTT	CASSQQGDNSPLHF
TRBV7-8	NA	TRBD1	TRBJ1-1	TGTGCCAGCAGCACGCGACAGGGGATGAACACTGAAGCTTTCTTT	CASSTRQGMNTEAFF
TRBV6-1	NA	NA	TRBJ1-2	TGTGCCAGCAGTGAAGCGCTGGTACAGGGCTATGGCTACACCTTC	CASSEALVQGYGYTF
TRBV7-3	NA	NA	TRBJ2-2	TGTGCCAGCCGGACCGAGACAGGTCCCTCCGGGGAGCTGTTTTTT	CASRTETGPSGELFF